A selection of T cell receptor beta chains follows, all from one sample in a study of post-analysis software for immune sequencing data. A single record per CDR3 protein comes from TCRdb applying MiXCR to the PCR reads. The sample records 650,000 to 850,000 distinct CDR3 sequences, around 45% being singletons. Material: blood. The receptors derive from a girl aged 10 to 17 with multiple sclerosis. CDR3s include the opening cysteine and the closing phenylalanine or tryptophan. A D gene is named only where the DNA matches it firmly. The size of a clone is reported for some rows only, either as once, few or many, or as a class for expanded clones.

v_gene: TRBV10-3; abundance: NA; j_gene: TRBJ2-7; d_gene: NA; CDR3aa: CAISELGISHEQYF; CDR3nt: TGTGCCATCAGTGAGCTTGGCATTTCCCACGAGCAGTACTTC
v_gene: TRBV7-2; abundance: NA; j_gene: TRBJ2-7; d_gene: NA; CDR3aa: CASTNSMAQYF; CDR3nt: TGTGCCAGCACCAACTCTATGGCCCAGTACTTC
v_gene: TRBV5-6; abundance: NA; j_gene: TRBJ2-1; d_gene: TRBD2; CDR3aa: CASSSGLAGVINEQFF; CDR3nt: TGTGCCAGCAGCTCGGGACTAGCGGGAGTTATCAATGAGCAGTTCTTC
v_gene: TRBV10-3; abundance: few; j_gene: TRBJ2-1; d_gene: NA; CDR3aa: CAISEAGPSSYNEQFF; CDR3nt: TGTGCCATCAGTGAGGCCGGTCCGAGCTCCTACAATGAGCAGTTCTTC
v_gene: TRBV27; abundance: NA; j_gene: TRBJ2-7; d_gene: NA; CDR3aa: CASSLDWDYEQYF; CDR3nt: TGTGCCAGCAGCCTGGACTGGGACTACGAGCAGTACTTC
v_gene: TRBV20-1; abundance: NA; j_gene: TRBJ2-7; d_gene: TRBD2; CDR3aa: CSARDYGGIGYEQYF; CDR3nt: TGCAGTGCTAGAGATTACGGGGGGATCGGCTACGAGCAGTACTTC
v_gene: TRBV18; abundance: NA; j_gene: TRBJ2-1; d_gene: TRBD2; CDR3aa: CASSSGILAGSDEQFF; CDR3nt: TGTGCCAGCTCATCCGGGATCCTAGCGGGAAGCGATGAGCAGTTCTTC
v_gene: TRBV7-3; abundance: NA; j_gene: TRBJ1-1; d_gene: NA; CDR3aa: CASKPETGGTEAFF; CDR3nt: TGTGCCAGCAAACCCGAGACCGGGGGGACTGAAGCTTTCTTT
v_gene: TRBV7-2; abundance: NA; j_gene: TRBJ2-5; d_gene: TRBD2; CDR3aa: CASSPRKAGVETQYF; CDR3nt: TGTGCCAGCAGCCCCCGTAAAGCGGGAGTTGAGACCCAGTACTTC
v_gene: TRBV7-9; abundance: NA; j_gene: TRBJ2-5; d_gene: TRBD1; CDR3aa: CASSLSTAEDRASQETQYF; CDR3nt: TGTGCCAGCAGCTTATCCACCGCCGAGGACAGGGCTTCTCAGGAGACCCAGTACTTC
v_gene: TRBV20-1; abundance: NA; j_gene: TRBJ2-4; d_gene: TRBD1; CDR3aa: CSAATGAGGNIQYF; CDR3nt: TGCAGTGCTGCCACCGGGGCAGGGGGCAACATTCAGTACTTC
v_gene: TRBV6-5; abundance: few; j_gene: TRBJ1-6; d_gene: NA; CDR3aa: CASGEDRNSPLHF; CDR3nt: TGTGCCAGCGGCGAAGACAGGAATTCACCCCTCCACTTT
v_gene: TRBV20-1; abundance: few; j_gene: TRBJ2-3; d_gene: TRBD2; CDR3aa: CSESGLVTDTQYF; CDR3nt: TGCAGTGAATCTGGACTAGTCACAGATACGCAGTATTTT
v_gene: TRBV25-1; abundance: NA; j_gene: TRBJ1-1; d_gene: NA; CDR3aa: CASSELLGNTEAFF; CDR3nt: TGTGCCAGCAGTGAACTTTTGGGGAACACTGAAGCTTTCTTT
v_gene: TRBV6-5; abundance: NA; j_gene: TRBJ2-7; d_gene: TRBD1; CDR3aa: CASSYPDRGLPYEQYF; CDR3nt: TGTGCCAGCAGTTACCCCGACAGGGGCTTACCCTACGAGCAGTACTTC
v_gene: TRBV4-3; abundance: few; j_gene: TRBJ2-7; d_gene: NA; CDR3aa: CASSQDLLGIQYF; CDR3nt: TGCGCCAGCAGCCAAGATTTATTAGGGATCCAGTACTTC
v_gene: TRBV7-2; abundance: NA; j_gene: TRBJ2-3; d_gene: TRBD2; CDR3aa: CASIKSLAGTDTQYF; CDR3nt: TGTGCCAGCATAAAATCGCTAGCGGGCACAGATACGCAGTATTTT
v_gene: TRBV3-1; abundance: NA; j_gene: TRBJ2-7; d_gene: NA; CDR3aa: CASSQRGWFYEQYF; CDR3nt: TGTGCCAGCAGCCAGCGGGGCTGGTTCTACGAGCAGTACTTC
v_gene: TRBV11-3; abundance: NA; j_gene: TRBJ1-1; d_gene: NA; CDR3aa: CASSPPRGNTEAFF; CDR3nt: TGTGCCAGCAGCCCACCTCGGGGCAACACTGAAGCTTTCTTT
v_gene: TRBV24-1; abundance: NA; j_gene: TRBJ1-2; d_gene: NA; CDR3aa: CATSAPGYGYTF; CDR3nt: TGTGCCACCAGTGCCCCAGGGTATGGCTACACCTTC
v_gene: TRBV5-1; abundance: NA; j_gene: TRBJ2-1; d_gene: TRBD2; CDR3aa: CASSSIAGGAYNEQFF; CDR3nt: TGCGCCAGCAGCTCAATAGCGGGAGGGGCCTACAATGAGCAGTTCTTC
v_gene: TRBV20-1; abundance: few; j_gene: TRBJ2-1; d_gene: TRBD2; CDR3aa: CSARDPGLALEQFF; CDR3nt: TGCAGTGCTAGAGATCCGGGACTAGCTCTTGAGCAGTTCTTC
v_gene: TRBV6-2/TRBV6-3; abundance: NA; j_gene: TRBJ2-7; d_gene: NA; CDR3aa: CASSYWESIGYEQYF; CDR3nt: TGTGCCAGCAGTTACTGGGAATCGATTGGCTACGAGCAGTACTTC
v_gene: TRBV20-1; abundance: few; j_gene: TRBJ2-5; d_gene: NA; CDR3aa: CSAEGGGTQYF; CDR3nt: TGCAGTGCCGAAGGGGGAGGGACCCAGTACTTC
v_gene: TRBV29-1; abundance: few; j_gene: TRBJ2-1; d_gene: NA; CDR3aa: CSVKGVSYFEQFF; CDR3nt: TGCAGCGTCAAGGGGGTTTCCTACTTCGAGCAGTTCTTC
v_gene: TRBV10-3; abundance: NA; j_gene: TRBJ2-3; d_gene: TRBD2; CDR3aa: CAISGPFEREGADTQYF; CDR3nt: TGTGCCATCAGTGGGCCTTTCGAGCGGGAGGGGGCAGATACGCAGTATTTT
v_gene: TRBV3-1; abundance: few; j_gene: TRBJ2-7; d_gene: TRBD2; CDR3aa: CASSHPRTSGSYEQYF; CDR3nt: TGTGCCAGCAGCCACCCAAGGACTAGCGGGAGTTACGAGCAGTACTTC
v_gene: TRBV4-1; abundance: NA; j_gene: TRBJ2-1; d_gene: TRBD2; CDR3aa: CASSQGLADEQFF; CDR3nt: TGCGCCAGCAGCCAGGGACTAGCGGATGAGCAGTTCTTC
v_gene: TRBV3-1; abundance: NA; j_gene: TRBJ2-3; d_gene: NA; CDR3aa: CASSQDWVRDTQYF; CDR3nt: TGTGCCAGCAGCCAAGATTGGGTTCGGGATACGCAGTATTTT
v_gene: TRBV9; abundance: NA; j_gene: TRBJ2-3; d_gene: TRBD2; CDR3aa: CASSVEVAGPDTQYF; CDR3nt: TGTGCCAGCAGCGTAGAGGTAGCGGGGCCAGATACGCAGTATTTT
v_gene: TRBV24-1; abundance: NA; j_gene: TRBJ2-7; d_gene: NA; CDR3aa: CATSVGGDEQYF; CDR3nt: TGTGCCACCAGTGTTGGAGGGGATGAGCAGTACTTC
v_gene: TRBV12-3/TRBV12-4; abundance: NA; j_gene: TRBJ2-7; d_gene: TRBD2; CDR3aa: CASSLTSGRAGKQYF; CDR3nt: TGTGCCAGCAGTTTGACTAGCGGGAGGGCCGGGAAGCAGTACTTC
v_gene: TRBV29-1; abundance: few; j_gene: TRBJ2-5; d_gene: NA; CDR3aa: CSVEAGVWETQYF; CDR3nt: TGCAGCGTTGAGGCAGGGGTCTGGGAGACCCAGTACTTC
v_gene: TRBV20-1; abundance: few; j_gene: TRBJ2-3; d_gene: NA; CDR3aa: CSAPARERSTDTQYF; CDR3nt: TGCAGTGCCCCGGCCCGAGAGCGGAGCACAGATACGCAGTATTTT
v_gene: TRBV20-1; abundance: NA; j_gene: TRBJ2-1; d_gene: NA; CDR3aa: CSAIGRPTYNEQFF; CDR3nt: TGCAGTGCTATAGGTCGACCTACCTACAATGAGCAGTTCTTC
v_gene: TRBV28; abundance: NA; j_gene: TRBJ2-1; d_gene: TRBD1; CDR3aa: CASSPGTVDYNEQFF; CDR3nt: TGTGCCAGCAGTCCGGGGACAGTAGATTACAATGAGCAGTTCTTC
v_gene: TRBV12-3/TRBV12-4; abundance: NA; j_gene: TRBJ2-1; d_gene: NA; CDR3aa: CASSRGKTPSSYNEQFF; CDR3nt: TGTGCCAGCAGCCGCGGGAAGACACCGAGCTCCTACAATGAGCAGTTCTTC
v_gene: TRBV6-6; abundance: NA; j_gene: TRBJ1-5; d_gene: NA; CDR3aa: CASSYTANQPQHF; CDR3nt: TGTGCCAGCAGTTATACGGCTAATCAGCCCCAGCATTTT
v_gene: TRBV6-5; abundance: NA; j_gene: TRBJ2-5; d_gene: TRBD2; CDR3aa: CASSYSVLAGGETQYF; CDR3nt: TGTGCCAGCAGTTACTCAGTCCTAGCGGGAGGCGAGACCCAGTACTTC
v_gene: TRBV6-1; abundance: few; j_gene: TRBJ1-5; d_gene: NA; CDR3aa: CASSYAGAGQPQHF; CDR3nt: TGTGCCAGCAGTTACGCGGGGGCAGGGCAGCCCCAGCATTTT
v_gene: TRBV19; abundance: few; j_gene: TRBJ2-2; d_gene: NA; CDR3aa: CASSIAGLPLLANTGELFF; CDR3nt: TGTGCCAGTAGTATAGCCGGACTACCCCTCCTGGCGAACACCGGGGAGCTGTTTTTT